This T cell receptor beta chain is drawn from a study of human T cells and chemical hapten exposure. Looking at the study overall: Sensitizing treatment utilized 2% DPC over a 2 cm by 2 cm portion of upper inner arm skin. Study-level points and caveats: Compared to controls, expanded TCRs made significantly more large clusters of similar CDR3s. Once DPC sensitization occurred, TCRs above 1 in 1000 frequency showed no change.

Time point described: patch test 2, 6 weeks after DPC sensitization. Treatment of the sample: therapeutic diphenylcyclopropenone sensitization with weekly scalp DPC. Losses at the gene ends were 7 bases for V and 7 bases for J; bases not matched to a gene: 10. The CDR3 extends over 16 amino acids. The germline V gene encodes CDR1 SGHKS and CDR2 YYEKEE (reference sequence). Authors' methods: Samples ranged from about 20,000 to 750,000 TCRs, with a median of roughly 95,000. One entry per CDR3 protein, called by TCRdb with MiXCR from the RACE reads. The V and J calls were not made by the authors but by TCRdb's processing. Of some 90,000 distinct CDR3 sequences in the sample, about an eighth were seen once. This clonotype was picked up many times. Its cognate antigen is unknown.

The sequencing used whole blood, collected in connection with sensitization to the hapten diphenylcyclopropenone (DPC). The rearrangement links TRBV5-5 to TRBJ2-1; 14 bases are a match to TRBD2. This sequence originates from a woman in her thirties or forties with alopecia areata. Some clones in this sample may be carry-over from other donors' samples. Here the CDR3 reads CASGTSGSGGRNEQFF. CDR3 coding DNA: TGTGCCAGCGGGACTAGCGGGAGCGGTGGTCGAAATGAGCAGTTCTTC. The variable domain in full, with the rest retrieved from reference TRBV5-5 and TRBJ2-1, is DAGVTQSPTHLIKTRGQQVTLRCSPISGHKSVSWYQQVLGQGPQFIFQYYEKEERGRGNFPDRFSARQFPNYSSELNVNALLLGDSALYLCASGTSGSGGRNEQFFGPGTRLTVL.